Listed here are 23 T cell receptor beta chains from one sample, sequenced in a study of cytotoxic CD8 clonotypes in ibrutinib-treated CLL. Using immunoSEQ multiplex PCR, the repertoire was profiled, and TCRdb retains in-frame clones only, with some absent. The sample consists of about 140,000 clones, 80% of them appearing once. Sequences were derived from PBMCs, sampled after 36 months of ibrutinib treatment. These receptors all come from a human donor with chronic lymphocytic leukemia.

V and J are TRBV5-1 and TRBJ1-1; TRBD1 matches 8 bases. Trimming cost V 3 bases and J 5 bases; bases outside gene matches: 9. This CDR3 spans 15 amino acids. Per the germline V gene, CDR1 is SGHRS and CDR2 is YFSETQ. The CDR3 nucleotides read TGCGCCAGCAGCTATAGGACAGGGTCGGATACTGAAGCTTTCTTT. Residues: CASSYRTGSDTEAFF.

This clone turned up a few times. The chain couples TRBV11-2 to TRBJ2-2; D remains unclear. The CDR3 covers 16 residues. Germline assignment: CDR1 SGHAT and CDR2 FQNNGV. V lost 2 bases and J 7 bases, leaving 17 bases between the germline ends. The CDR3 here is CASSLTLGISGGELFF. The CDR3 DNA is TGTGCCAGCAGCTTAACCTTAGGGATAAGTGGCGGGGAGCTGTTTTTT.

J is TRBJ1-2 and V is TRBV10-3, with TRBD1 as a possible D gene (5 bases). Germline V gives CDR1 ENHRY, CDR2 SYGVKD. The CDR3 covers 13 residues. Trimming cost V 7 bases and J 5 bases, with 14 bases left between them. Here the CDR3 reads CAIKTQQEYGYTF. CDR3 coding DNA: TGTGCCATCAAGACCCAACAGGAATATGGCTACACCTTC.

The chain joins TRBV20-1 to TRBJ1-2; D is ambiguous. This CDR3 is 10 amino acids long. CDR1 DFQATT and CDR2 SNEGSKA come from the germline V gene (reference sequence). Trimming took off 3 bases at V and 5 bases at J, with 4 bases between the two ends. CDR3 in amino acids: CSASKYGYTF. As DNA, the CDR3 is TGCAGTGCTAGTAAATATGGCTACACCTTC.

CDR3 in DNA: TGTGCCAGCAGCTTGTGGCAGCAATTCTCCTACGAGCAGTACTTC. This codes for CASSLWQQFSYEQYF. The chain links TRBV5-8 to TRBJ2-7; D uncertain. The CDR3 runs 15 residues. Germline values: CDR1 SGHTS, CDR2 YDEGEE. V dropped 1 base and J dropped 0 bases, with 11 bases sitting between them.

The CDR3 loop is CASSLGGKTNTEAFF. The CDR3 region has the DNA TGCGCCAGCAGCTTAGGGGGAAAGACGAACACTGAAGCTTTCTTT. The chain recombines TRBV5-1 with TRBJ1-1; possible D gene TRBD1, 6 bases. V lost 2 bases and J lost 1, with 12 bases in between. The CDR3 has 15 residues. Germline CDR1 SGHRS, CDR2 YFSETQ.

Points on this clone: A junction end diverges from the germline sequence, so it may reflect a read error. The chain couples TRBV2 to TRBJ2-6; 7 bases align to TRBD1. Germline V gene sequence: CDR1 SNHLY, CDR2 FYNNEI. This CDR3 region has 14 residues. The CDR3 reads CVSSDRAGANVLTF. Written as DNA, the CDR3 is TGTGTCAGCAGTGACAGGGCTGGGGCCAACGTCCTGACTTTC.

V gene TRBV10-1 combines with J gene TRBJ2-5; D is ambiguous. CDR1 is WNHNN, CDR2 SYGVQD, per germline (reference sequence). This CDR3 is 13 amino acids long. V was shortened by 6 bases and J by 1 base, with 9 bases between the two germline ends. The CDR3 sequence is CASRSSTQETQYF. The CDR3 DNA is TGCGCCAGCAGGTCTTCCACCCAAGAGACCCAGTACTTC.

V gene TRBV9 combines with J gene TRBJ2-7; TRBD1 agrees at 8 bases. Per the germline V gene, CDR1 is SGDLS and CDR2 is YYNGEE. V gave up 0 bases and J gave up 4 bases; unmatched junction bases: 12. CDR3 length: 17 amino acids. Here the CDR3 reads CASSVDGIAGGTYEQYF. The CDR3 bases are TGTGCCAGCAGCGTAGACGGGATAGCAGGGGGCACGTACGAGCAGTACTTC.

The chain is built from TRBV20-1 and TRBJ1-4; no clear D. V was shortened by 2 bases and J by 7 bases, with 5 bases between the two germline ends. The CDR3 has 11 residues. Looked up from germline, CDR1 is DFQATT and CDR2 is SNEGSKA (reference sequence). The CDR3 is CSARWGEKLFF. CDR3 sequence (DNA): TGCAGTGCTAGATGGGGTGAAAAACTGTTTTTT.

The gene calls are TRBV6-5 and TRBJ2-2; D is unclear. The CDR3 consists of 15 residues. Germline-derived CDR1 and CDR2 are MNHEY and SVGAGI. With 6 bases removed from V and 0 bases from J, the gap between germline ends came to 11 bases. For the CDR3, the DNA is TGTGCCAGCAGGACCCGCCCAGCGAACACCGGGGAGCTGTTTTTT. Protein product: CASRTRPANTGELFF.

This clone was picked up one time. The chain recombines TRBV5-6 with TRBJ2-4, with 10 bases that match TRBD1. CDR3 size: 13 residues. V lost 3 bases, J lost 9 bases, and 3 bases stayed unmatched. CDR1 is SGHDT and CDR2 is YYEEEE in the germline V gene. CDR3 loop: CASSWDRGGIQYF. CDR3 nucleotide sequence: TGTGCCAGCAGCTGGGACAGGGGTGGCATTCAGTACTTC.

The CDR3 loop is CASINRGPERPQHF. The CDR3 bases are TGTGCCAGCATTAACAGGGGACCGGAGAGGCCCCAGCATTTT. The rearrangement uses TRBV28 and TRBJ1-5, with 7 bases matching TRBD1. The CDR3 covers 14 residues. V shed 7 bases and J 9 bases; nucleotides not matched to a gene: 12. The germline CDR1 and CDR2 sequences are MDHEN and SYDVKM. The complete variable domain, with remaining parts taken from reference TRBV28 and TRBJ1-5, reads DVKVTQSSRYLVKRTGEKVFLECVQDMDHENMFWYRQDPGLGLRLIYFSYDVKMKEKGDIPEGYSVSREKKERFSLILESASTNQTSMYLCASINRGPERPQHFGDGTRLSIL.

This clone was counted once. The rearrangement uses TRBV6-5 and TRBJ1-1, with D possibly TRBD1 on 5 matching bases. This CDR3 region has 11 residues. Germline V gene sequence: CDR1 MNHEY, CDR2 SVGAGI. V shed 6 bases and J shed 11 bases, with 13 bases lying between them. The CDR3 is CASSQGGMAFF. The CDR3 DNA sequence: TGTGCCAGCAGCCAGGGAGGTATGGCTTTCTTT.

The V and J genes are TRBV6-1 and TRBJ2-7; unclear D gene. CDR3 length: 13 amino acids. V lost 8 bases to trimming and J lost 3 bases, with 14 bases between them. Germline lookup yields CDR1 MNHNS and CDR2 SASEGT. The CDR3 reads CASRQLGFYEQYF. The CDR3 nucleotides are TGTGCCAGCCGTCAGCTCGGGTTCTACGAGCAGTACTTC.

This clone was seen only a few times. This sequence joins TRBV6-9 and TRBJ1-2, with a possible D match to TRBD1 (6 bases). There are 15 residues in the CDR3. Trimming removed 1 base at V and 7 bases at J, with 16 bases between. The germline V gene has CDR1 MNHGY and CDR2 SVAAGI. In nucleotides, the CDR3 is TGTGCCAGCAGTTATTGGGGGCAACGCATCTCTGGCTACACCTTC. Translated, it gives CASSYWGQRISGYTF.

This clone was detected only once. The V gene is TRBV5-1, the J gene TRBJ2-3; no clear D. Between the trimmed V and J ends, which lost 0 bases and 0 bases, there was a span of 5 bases. The CDR3 covers 14 residues. Germline values: CDR1 SGHRS, CDR2 YFSETQ. Here the CDR3 DNA reads TGCGCCAGCAGCTTGGCCTGGAGCACAGATACGCAGTATTTT. Protein: CASSLAWSTDTQYF.

This clone was found once. The chain carries TRBV4-1 and TRBJ2-5; D gene uncertain. With 0 bases removed from V and 4 bases from J, the gap between germline ends came to 9 bases. Per the germline V gene, CDR1 is MGHRA and CDR2 is YSYEKL. This CDR3 spans 14 amino acids. The CDR3 protein is CASSQDATRETQYF. The CDR3 DNA reads as TGCGCCAGCAGCCAAGATGCGACCCGAGAGACCCAGTACTTC.

The V and J genes are TRBV30 and TRBJ2-7, with D hard to call. The CDR3 is 14 residues long. Germline CDR1 GTSNPN, CDR2 SVGIG (reference sequence). V dropped 3 bases and J dropped 2 bases, with 14 bases sitting between them. The CDR3 coding sequence is TGTGCCTGGAGACCCGCCGGGCCTACCTACGAGCAGTACTTC. It translates to CAWRPAGPTYEQYF.

This clone was seen only a few times. The rearrangement joins TRBV19 to TRBJ1-5; TRBD1 agrees at 9 bases. V gave up 7 bases and J gave up 5 bases; unmatched junction bases: 9. This CDR3 contains 15 residues. Germline V gene lookup returns CDR1 LNHDA and CDR2 SQIVND (reference sequence). This CDR3 is CASKKTGGSYQPQHF. DNA of the CDR3: TGTGCCAGTAAAAAGACAGGGGGATCTTATCAGCCCCAGCATTTT.

The V call is TRBV6-1, the J call TRBJ1-1; TRBD1 is a possible D gene (6 bases). Germline lookup yields CDR1 MNHNS and CDR2 SASEGT. The CDR3 runs 13 residues. V lost 3 bases, J lost 8 bases, and 13 bases lay in between. The CDR3 region has the DNA TGTGCCAGCAGTGACCCTGGGGGGGCCGAAGCTTTCTTT. It codes for CASSDPGGAEAFF.

The chain employs TRBV5-1 and TRBJ2-3, with 10 nucleotides matching TRBD1. V was pared by 3 bases and J by 4 bases, with 5 bases of the junction left unmatched. Germline V gene lookup returns CDR1 SGHRS and CDR2 YFSETQ. This CDR3 has 15 amino acids. Written as DNA, the CDR3 is TGCGCCAGCAGCTGGGGACAGGGGTCGGCAGATACGCAGTATTTT. As protein: CASSWGQGSADTQYF.

This chain joins TRBV6-5 and TRBJ1-1; D gene ambiguous. V was clipped by 0 bases and J by 7 bases, with 9 bases between them. CDR1 and CDR2 (germline): MNHEY, SVGAGI. This CDR3 spans 13 amino acids. The CDR3 DNA reads as TGTGCCAGCAGTTACTCTCCCCGGGGTGAAGCTTTCTTT. Translating it yields CASSYSPRGEAFF.